This T cell receptor beta chain emerged from a study of cytotoxic CD8 clonotypes in ibrutinib-treated CLL. Looking at the study overall: Researchers reported about a dozen relapsed/refractory and fewer than 16 treatment-naive patients, roughly 17 of them IGHV unmutated. Overall, roughly 25 responses were partial and 2 complete; following median around 70 months, about 15 patients stayed remitted and about 12 progressed. A mean of approximately 260,000 productive templates and over 75,000 productive rearrangements was obtained per sample. Study-wide results and limits: Pretreatment clonality was elevated relative to age-matched healthy donors and paralleled circulating CD8+ T-cell counts.

The germline V gene has CDR1 ENHRY and CDR2 SYGVKD. V lost 6 bases to trimming and J lost 7 bases, with 18 bases between them. The CDR3 runs to 15 residues. The protocol was immunoSEQ multiplex PCR, while the TCRdb copy is restricted to in-frame clones and leaves out a portion. The table has 250,000 to 350,000 clones, around 69% seen once. Comment on this clone: The target antigen is unknown.

The receptor comes from a human donor with chronic lymphocytic leukemia. The source was PBMCs, collected at disease progression, from a patient treated with ibrutinib. The chain links TRBV10-3 to TRBJ2-2, with a tentative D call TRBD2 (6 bases). The CDR3 region has the DNA TGTGCCATCAGCCCAGTCGGGGGAGATAGCGGGGAGCTGTTTTTT. Its translation is CAISPVGGDSGELFF.